Listed below are T cell receptor beta chains from one sample, sequenced in a study of blood T cell repertoires in COVID-19. Clones were read by immunoSEQ multiplex PCR, and TCRdb kept only the in-frame ones, dropping some. The sample consists of 70,000 to 100,000 clones, around 80% of them appearing once. Sequencing was performed on peripheral blood. These receptors were collected from a woman of 80 years or more with acute or convalescent COVID-19. CDR3s include the opening cysteine and the closing phenylalanine or tryptophan. The order of the fields is clone size, V gene, D gene, J gene, CDR3 DNA, CDR3 protein. The D gene is left open where the match is weak. The listing skips clone size in some rows; elsewhere it reads once, few, many or a size class.

clone_size: .; v_call: TRBV27; d_call: TRBD1; j_call: TRBJ1-2; cdr3_nt: TGTGCCAGCAGTCCAGGTCACGGGACAGGAATGAGGGATGGCTACACCTTC; cdr3_aa: CASSPGHGTGMRDGYTF
clone_size: .; v_call: TRBV3-1/TRBV3-2; d_call: .; j_call: TRBJ2-7; cdr3_nt: TGTGCCAGCAGCCAAGTTCGGGGGTCTGAGCAGTACTTC; cdr3_aa: CASSQVRGSEQYF
clone_size: .; v_call: TRBV5-1; d_call: TRBD2; j_call: TRBJ2-1; cdr3_nt: TGCGCCAGCAGCTGGGGGGGCTCCTACAATGAGCAGTTCTTC; cdr3_aa: CASSWGGSYNEQFF
clone_size: .; v_call: TRBV2; d_call: TRBD1; j_call: TRBJ2-4; cdr3_nt: TGTGCCAGCAGTGGGACAGGGAGTTTATTGAAAAACATTCAGTACTTC; cdr3_aa: CASSGTGSLLKNIQYF
clone_size: .; v_call: TRBV29-1; d_call: TRBD1; j_call: TRBJ1-1; cdr3_nt: TGCAGCGTTGACCAGGGGGTAAAGACTGAAGCTTTCTTT; cdr3_aa: CSVDQGVKTEAFF
clone_size: .; v_call: TRBV13; d_call: .; j_call: TRBJ1-2; cdr3_nt: TGTGCCAGCATCGAAAGGGGTGGGAACTATGGCTACACCTTC; cdr3_aa: CASIERGGNYGYTF
clone_size: .; v_call: TRBV28; d_call: TRBD1; j_call: TRBJ1-5; cdr3_nt: TGTGCCAGCAGTCCTACTGGGGGACAGGGTTCCAATCAGCCCCAGCATTTT; cdr3_aa: CASSPTGGQGSNQPQHF
clone_size: .; v_call: TRBV9; d_call: TRBD2; j_call: TRBJ2-5; cdr3_nt: TGTGCCAGCAGCTTGGGACTAATGCAAGAGACCCAGTACTTC; cdr3_aa: CASSLGLMQETQYF
clone_size: .; v_call: TRBV4-3; d_call: TRBD1; j_call: TRBJ1-1; cdr3_nt: TGCGCCAGCAGCCAAAGGACAGGGAGGGGGAACACTGAAGCTTTCTTT; cdr3_aa: CASSQRTGRGNTEAFF
clone_size: .; v_call: TRBV27; d_call: TRBD1; j_call: TRBJ1-2; cdr3_nt: TGTGCCAGCAGCCGCGGACAGGGCCATGGCTACACCTTC; cdr3_aa: CASSRGQGHGYTF
clone_size: .; v_call: TRBV19; d_call: TRBD2; j_call: TRBJ2-3; cdr3_nt: TGTGCCAGTCGGTCCGGACTAGCGGGGGGGGATACGCAGTATTTT; cdr3_aa: CASRSGLAGGDTQYF
clone_size: .; v_call: TRBV30; d_call: .; j_call: TRBJ2-2; cdr3_nt: TGTGCCTGGAGTACCTTGAGAGGGCGGAACACCGGGGAGCTGTTTTTT; cdr3_aa: CAWSTLRGRNTGELFF
clone_size: .; v_call: TRBV11-3; d_call: TRBD2; j_call: TRBJ2-5; cdr3_nt: TGTGCCAGCAGCCCGGGGGGTCAAGAGACCCAGTACTTC; cdr3_aa: CASSPGGQETQYF
clone_size: once; v_call: TRBV6-4; d_call: .; j_call: TRBJ1-5; cdr3_nt: TGTGCCAGCAGTGAAAACAGGGACCAGCCCCAGCATTTT; cdr3_aa: CASSENRDQPQHF
clone_size: once; v_call: TRBV12-3/TRBV12-4; d_call: .; j_call: TRBJ1-6; cdr3_nt: TGTGCCAGCAGTTTTCAGAATTCACCCCTCCACTTT; cdr3_aa: CASSFQNSPLHF
clone_size: .; v_call: TRBV10-1; d_call: TRBD2; j_call: TRBJ2-3; cdr3_nt: TGCGCCAGCAGTCGGACTAGCGGGGGGAGCACAGATACGCAGTATTTT; cdr3_aa: CASSRTSGGSTDTQYF
clone_size: .; v_call: TRBV5-1; d_call: TRBD1; j_call: TRBJ2-7; cdr3_nt: TGCGCCAGCAGCGCAGGACAGGGGGCGGTTTTCTACGAGCAGTACTTC; cdr3_aa: CASSAGQGAVFYEQYF
clone_size: .; v_call: TRBV19; d_call: .; j_call: TRBJ1-1; cdr3_nt: TGTGCCAGTAGTATATGGGAGGACACTGAAGCTTTCTTT; cdr3_aa: CASSIWEDTEAFF
clone_size: once; v_call: TRBV5-1; d_call: .; j_call: TRBJ1-1; cdr3_nt: TGCGCCAGCACCCTGGGTGTCAGGGGCTCGCGTGGGGCTTTCTTT; cdr3_aa: CASTLGVRGSRGAFF
clone_size: .; v_call: TRBV10-2; d_call: TRBD1; j_call: TRBJ1-2; cdr3_nt: TGCGCCAGCACAAGACCCCCAGGGGGCGGCTACACCTTC; cdr3_aa: CASTRPPGGGYTF
clone_size: .; v_call: TRBV4-2; d_call: TRBD2; j_call: TRBJ2-3; cdr3_nt: TGTGCCAGCAGCCAAGGCGGGGGGTTAGCGGGGGCCTCTAGCACAGATACGCAGTATTTT; cdr3_aa: CASSQGGGLAGASSTDTQYF
clone_size: .; v_call: TRBV10-2; d_call: TRBD2; j_call: TRBJ2-3; cdr3_nt: TGCGCCAGCACCTTAGCGGGGGGGCCGGCAGATACGCAGTATTTT; cdr3_aa: CASTLAGGPADTQYF
clone_size: .; v_call: TRBV3-1/TRBV3-2; d_call: TRBD1; j_call: TRBJ2-7; cdr3_nt: TGTGCCAGCAGCCGAGGCCGCCGGGACAGCTACGAGCAGTACTTC; cdr3_aa: CASSRGRRDSYEQYF
clone_size: .; v_call: TRBV19; d_call: TRBD1; j_call: TRBJ1-1; cdr3_nt: TGTGCCAGTAGACAACAGGGGATCAACACTGAAGCTTTCTTT; cdr3_aa: CASRQQGINTEAFF
clone_size: few; v_call: TRBV11-2; d_call: .; j_call: TRBJ1-1; cdr3_nt: TGTGCCAGCAGCTTAGTCCCCTCCTATGAAGCTTTCTTT; cdr3_aa: CASSLVPSYEAFF
clone_size: .; v_call: TRBV27; d_call: TRBD1; j_call: TRBJ2-3; cdr3_nt: TGTGCCAGCAGTGGCGGGACAGGGTTTAACACAGATACGCAGTATTTT; cdr3_aa: CASSGGTGFNTDTQYF
clone_size: .; v_call: TRBV3-1/TRBV3-2; d_call: TRBD1; j_call: TRBJ1-2; cdr3_nt: TGTGCCAGCAGCCAAGTGACAGGGGGCGGCTATGGCTACACCTTC; cdr3_aa: CASSQVTGGGYGYTF
clone_size: few; v_call: TRBV28; d_call: .; j_call: TRBJ1-5; cdr3_nt: TGTGCCAGCAGCGTGGGCAAGCCCCAGCATTTT; cdr3_aa: CASSVGKPQHF
clone_size: .; v_call: TRBV10-1; d_call: .; j_call: TRBJ2-1; cdr3_nt: TGCGCCAGCAGTGGCGGGACGTCGAAGGGTGAGCAGTTCTTC; cdr3_aa: CASSGGTSKGEQFF
clone_size: .; v_call: TRBV5-1; d_call: TRBD2; j_call: TRBJ2-1; cdr3_nt: TGCGCCAGCAGCTTGGCCGGGACTAGCGGGGGGGCAATGAGAAATGAGCAGTTCTTC; cdr3_aa: CASSLAGTSGGAMRNEQFF
clone_size: few; v_call: TRBV19; d_call: TRBD1; j_call: TRBJ1-2; cdr3_nt: TGTGCCAGTAGTATCCTTGTGACAGGGGGCTATGGCTACACCTTC; cdr3_aa: CASSILVTGGYGYTF
clone_size: .; v_call: TRBV27; d_call: .; j_call: TRBJ1-2; cdr3_nt: TGTGCCAGCAGTTTATACAGGGATAGTGGCTACACCTTC; cdr3_aa: CASSLYRDSGYTF
clone_size: .; v_call: TRBV28; d_call: .; j_call: TRBJ1-3; cdr3_nt: TGTGCCAGCAGCTATCAGGGTTCCTCTGGAAACACCATATATTTT; cdr3_aa: CASSYQGSSGNTIYF
clone_size: .; v_call: TRBV5-4; d_call: .; j_call: TRBJ2-2; cdr3_nt: TGTGCCAGCAGCTTGAATGAACACCTTCCTACCGGGGAGCTGTTTTTT; cdr3_aa: CASSLNEHLPTGELFF
clone_size: .; v_call: TRBV7-8; d_call: TRBD1; j_call: TRBJ2-7; cdr3_nt: TGTGCCAGCAGCCGGCGGATTCGGGACAGGGAAGATTTATCCTACGAGCAGTACTTC; cdr3_aa: CASSRRIRDREDLSYEQYF
clone_size: .; v_call: TRBV7-2; d_call: .; j_call: TRBJ1-1; cdr3_nt: TGTGCCAGCAGCCATAGGGGGATGTTGGGCACTGAAGCTTTCTTT; cdr3_aa: CASSHRGMLGTEAFF
clone_size: .; v_call: TRBV6-2/TRBV6-3; d_call: TRBD1; j_call: TRBJ1-2; cdr3_nt: TGTGCCAGCAGTTACCTGTCGGACAGGTTTTATGGCTACACCTTC; cdr3_aa: CASSYLSDRFYGYTF
clone_size: few; v_call: TRBV7-8; d_call: .; j_call: TRBJ1-5; cdr3_nt: TGTGCCAGCAGCCGATCGGATAGGAGGGCGGCCCAGCATTTT; cdr3_aa: CASSRSDRRAAQHF
clone_size: .; v_call: TRBV14; d_call: TRBD1; j_call: TRBJ1-2; cdr3_nt: TGTGCCAGCAGCCAAGATAAAGATTGGAGAGGGGGCGCGCATGGCTACACCTTC; cdr3_aa: CASSQDKDWRGGAHGYTF
clone_size: .; v_call: TRBV24-1; d_call: TRBD1; j_call: TRBJ1-2; cdr3_nt: TGTGCCACCAGTGATTCAGGGGGGAACTATGGCTACACCTTC; cdr3_aa: CATSDSGGNYGYTF
clone_size: .; v_call: TRBV19; d_call: .; j_call: TRBJ2-3; cdr3_nt: TGTGCCAGTAGGGGAGTTGGGAGGACAGATACGCAGTATTTT; cdr3_aa: CASRGVGRTDTQYF
clone_size: once; v_call: TRBV7-2; d_call: .; j_call: TRBJ1-2; cdr3_nt: TGTGCCAGCAGCTTAAGGCAGGGGGGCTACACCTTC; cdr3_aa: CASSLRQGGYTF
clone_size: .; v_call: TRBV5-6; d_call: TRBD1; j_call: TRBJ1-1; cdr3_nt: TGTGCCAGCAGCTTGGAGAAGGGGGCGCCTACTGAAGCTTTCTTT; cdr3_aa: CASSLEKGAPTEAFF
clone_size: .; v_call: TRBV9; d_call: .; j_call: TRBJ2-2; cdr3_nt: TGTGCCAGCAGCCCGGGACACCAAACCACCGGGGAGCTGTTTTTT; cdr3_aa: CASSPGHQTTGELFF
clone_size: .; v_call: TRBV25-1; d_call: .; j_call: TRBJ2-3; cdr3_nt: TGTGCCAGCAGTGCGGACACGACGATTGGCGCGGTGTATTTT; cdr3_aa: CASSADTTIGAVYF
clone_size: .; v_call: TRBV19; d_call: TRBD1; j_call: TRBJ2-5; cdr3_nt: TGTGCCAGTACCGACGGGGACAGGGTACCGACCCAGTACTTC; cdr3_aa: CASTDGDRVPTQYF
clone_size: .; v_call: TRBV21-1; d_call: .; j_call: TRBJ2-1; cdr3_nt: TGTGCCAGCAGCAAAGAAGGGGGAAGTCCCTACAATGAGCAGTTCTTC; cdr3_aa: CASSKEGGSPYNEQFF
clone_size: .; v_call: TRBV7-6; d_call: .; j_call: TRBJ2-5; cdr3_nt: TGTGCCAGCAGCCCTAACCAAGAGACCCAGTACTTC; cdr3_aa: CASSPNQETQYF
clone_size: .; v_call: TRBV7-2; d_call: TRBD1; j_call: TRBJ1-2; cdr3_nt: TGTGCCAGCAGCTTAGACAGGGGAGGCGGCTACACCTTC; cdr3_aa: CASSLDRGGGYTF
clone_size: .; v_call: TRBV6-5; d_call: TRBD1; j_call: TRBJ2-7; cdr3_nt: TGTGCCAGCAGTTACCTCCCGGGACAGGGGTACGAGCAGTACTTC; cdr3_aa: CASSYLPGQGYEQYF
clone_size: once; v_call: TRBV29-1; d_call: .; j_call: TRBJ2-3; cdr3_nt: TGCAGCGTTGAACACGCCTCCTCCATCGACAGGAACCGATTCACAGATACGCAGTATTTT; cdr3_aa: CSVEHASSIDRNRFTDTQYF
clone_size: .; v_call: TRBV7-2; d_call: .; j_call: TRBJ2-2; cdr3_nt: TGTGCCAGCAGCTATCGGAGGACCGGGGAGCTGTTTTTT; cdr3_aa: CASSYRRTGELFF
clone_size: .; v_call: TRBV28; d_call: TRBD2; j_call: TRBJ2-2; cdr3_nt: TGTGCCACCCAGACTAGCGGGGCCACCGGGGAGCTGTTTTTT; cdr3_aa: CATQTSGATGELFF
clone_size: .; v_call: TRBV5-1; d_call: .; j_call: TRBJ2-3; cdr3_nt: TGCGCCAGCAGCTTGGGCAGGAGCACAGATACGCAGTATTTT; cdr3_aa: CASSLGRSTDTQYF
clone_size: .; v_call: TRBV7-9; d_call: .; j_call: TRBJ2-5; cdr3_nt: TGTGCCAGCAGCGGAAACGGGACAAGATTTCAAGAGACCCAGTACTTC; cdr3_aa: CASSGNGTRFQETQYF
clone_size: .; v_call: TRBV15; d_call: .; j_call: TRBJ2-1; cdr3_nt: TGTGCCACCAGCAGAGTTAGGCCTAGTTCGAGCTCCTACAATGAGCAGTTCTTC; cdr3_aa: CATSRVRPSSSSYNEQFF
clone_size: .; v_call: TRBV19; d_call: TRBD1; j_call: TRBJ1-5; cdr3_nt: TGTGCCAGTAGAGACAGGGTCAATCAGCCCCAGCATTTT; cdr3_aa: CASRDRVNQPQHF
clone_size: .; v_call: TRBV19; d_call: .; j_call: TRBJ2-3; cdr3_nt: TGTGCCAGTAGTATAGCCCATCAGGTCAGAACAGATACGCAGTATTTT; cdr3_aa: CASSIAHQVRTDTQYF
clone_size: few; v_call: TRBV19; d_call: TRBD1; j_call: TRBJ1-6; cdr3_nt: TGTGCCAGTACCGACGCACGGACAGGACAGAATTCACCCCTCCACTTT; cdr3_aa: CASTDARTGQNSPLHF